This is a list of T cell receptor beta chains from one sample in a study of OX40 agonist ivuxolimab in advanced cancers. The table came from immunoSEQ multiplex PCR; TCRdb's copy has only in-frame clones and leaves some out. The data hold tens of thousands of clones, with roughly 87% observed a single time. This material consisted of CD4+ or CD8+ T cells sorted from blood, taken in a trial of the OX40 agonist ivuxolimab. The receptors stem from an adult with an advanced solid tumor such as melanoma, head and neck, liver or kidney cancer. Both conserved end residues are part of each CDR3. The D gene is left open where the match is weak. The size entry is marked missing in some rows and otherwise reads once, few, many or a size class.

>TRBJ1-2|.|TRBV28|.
CASRTPGDNSGYTF
TGTGCCAGCAGGACCCCTGGGGATAACTCTGGCTACACCTTC
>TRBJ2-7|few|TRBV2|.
CASSVIGPYEQYF
TGTGCCAGCAGTGTTATTGGGCCCTACGAGCAGTACTTC
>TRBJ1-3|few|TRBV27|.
CASSLSGAGSGNTIYF
TGTGCCAGCAGTTTATCTGGCGCAGGGTCGGGAAACACCATATATTTT
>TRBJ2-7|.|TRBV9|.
CASSVGPGLWGYEQYF
TGTGCCAGCAGCGTAGGCCCAGGGCTCTGGGGCTACGAGCAGTACTTC
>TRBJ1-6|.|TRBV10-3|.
CAISVPGANSPLHF
TGTGCCATCAGTGTCCCCGGAGCGAATTCACCCCTCCACTTT
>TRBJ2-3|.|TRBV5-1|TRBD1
CASTLGWQGEDTQYF
TGCGCCAGCACCCTGGGGTGGCAGGGGGAAGATACGCAGTATTTT
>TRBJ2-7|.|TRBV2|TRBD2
CASSGGLALTYEQYF
TGTGCCAGCAGCGGGGGACTAGCGCTGACCTACGAGCAGTACTTC
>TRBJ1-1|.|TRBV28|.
CASSLPLRELNTEAFF
TGTGCCAGCAGTCTTCCTCTGCGGGAATTGAACACTGAAGCTTTCTTT
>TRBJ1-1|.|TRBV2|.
CASSVYSAKSEAFF
TGTGCCAGCAGTGTCTACTCTGCCAAGTCTGAAGCTTTCTTT
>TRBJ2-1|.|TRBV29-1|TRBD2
CSVGLLYNEQFF
TGCAGCGTGGGACTACTTTACAATGAGCAGTTCTTC
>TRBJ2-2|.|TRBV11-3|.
CASSLDLTGELFF
TGTGCCAGCAGCTTAGACCTCACCGGGGAGCTGTTTTTT
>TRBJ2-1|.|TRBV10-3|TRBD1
CAISRQGALYNEQFF
TGTGCCATCAGTCGTCAGGGGGCTCTGTACAATGAGCAGTTCTTC
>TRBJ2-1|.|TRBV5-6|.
CASSVNNEQFF
TGTGCCAGCAGCGTGAACAATGAGCAGTTCTTC
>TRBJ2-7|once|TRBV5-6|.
CASQRYPGTGIYEQYF
TGTGCCAGCCAACGATACCCGGGAACAGGGATATACGAGCAGTACTTC
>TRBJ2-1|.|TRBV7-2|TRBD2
CASRTNSGRGPNEQFF
TGTGCCAGCAGAACTAATAGCGGGAGAGGGCCCAATGAGCAGTTCTTC
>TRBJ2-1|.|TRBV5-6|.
CASSFSRIGEQFF
TGTGCCAGCAGCTTCTCAAGAATCGGTGAGCAGTTCTTC
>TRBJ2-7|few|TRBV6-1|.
CASSEVAIHEQYF
TGTGCCAGCAGTGAAGTGGCAATCCACGAGCAGTACTTC
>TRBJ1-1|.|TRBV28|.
CASQEGGGAFGTEAFF
TGTGCCAGCCAAGAGGGGGGGGGCGCGTTCGGGACTGAAGCTTTCTTT
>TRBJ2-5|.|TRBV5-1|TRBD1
CASSEQGARQETQYF
TGCGCCAGCAGCGAGCAGGGGGCGCGTCAAGAGACCCAGTACTTC
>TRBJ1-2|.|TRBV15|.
CATSRASNYGYTF
TGTGCCACCAGCAGAGCTTCTAACTATGGCTACACCTTC
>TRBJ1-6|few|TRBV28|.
CASSLGSPLHF
TGTGCCAGCAGTTTGGGATCACCCCTCCACTTT
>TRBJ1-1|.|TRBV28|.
CASSPRGGTEAFF
TGTGCCAGCAGCCCCAGGGGTGGGACTGAAGCTTTCTTT
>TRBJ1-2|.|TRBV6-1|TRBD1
CASSTRDRGYGYTF
TGTGCCAGCAGTACCCGGGACAGGGGGTATGGCTACACCTTC